The clone carrying this TCR beta chain was counted between two and nine times. This record belongs to a study of T cells in Graves' hyperthyroidism and ophthalmopathy. Germline CDR1 reads MNHNS; CDR2 reads SASEGT. The length of the CDR3 is 11 residues. V was clipped by 8 bases and J by 8 bases, with 11 bases between them. RNA transcripts yielded amplified TCR beta CDR3 regions. A first-round RT-PCR of the TCR CDR3 used the HTBI primer set. TCRdb re-analysed the multiplex PCR reads in MiXCR, keeping a single row per CDR3 protein. This table holds 550,000 to 650,000 distinct CDR3 sequences, 11% to 15% found once.

Source material: blood. The receptor comes from a woman aged 25 to 39 with Graves' hyperthyroidism that later progressed to Graves' ophthalmopathy. The J gene is TRBJ2-3, the V gene TRBV6-1; TRBD2 might be the D (6 bases). CDR3 DNA: TGTGCCAGCTGGGGGGAATCTACGCAGTATTTT. This encodes CASWGESTQYF.